The rows below give T cell receptor beta chains drawn from one sample of a study of T cell responses to AZD1222 COVID-19 vaccine. Measured with immunoSEQ multiplex PCR; TCRdb has only the in-frame clones, and not every one. The sample yields about 140,000 clones, 85% to 95% seen once. This specimen was peripheral blood, taken on day 0 of AZD1222 vaccination. Receptors were obtained from an adult in good health. Each CDR3 is given with its conserved first and last residue. A D gene is named only where the DNA matches it firmly.

TGTGCCAGCAGCGTAGAAGGGCGCCCCTACACCGGGGAGCTGTTTTTT CASSVEGRPYTGELFF TRBJ2-2 . TRBV9 16
TGTGCCAGCAGCCAAGTCGCCCCGGGACTAGCGGGACGGGAGACCCAGTACTTC CASSQVAPGLAGRETQYF TRBJ2-5 TRBD2 TRBV4-2 18
TGTGCCAGCAATTCTCGGACTAGCGGGAGTACACTCTTC CASNSRTSGSTLF TRBJ2-1 TRBD2 TRBV27 13
TGTGCCAGCAGCCAAGGGGCTGGACCTCTCTATGGCTACACCTTC CASSQGAGPLYGYTF TRBJ1-2 . TRBV4-2 15
TGTGCCAGCAGCCCCCAATTTAGCCCGGGACTGAACTACACCTTC CASSPQFSPGLNYTF TRBJ1-2 . TRBV7-3 15
TGCGCCAGCAGCCAAGAAGCGGATCCCAAAAACATTCAGTACTTC CASSQEADPKNIQYF TRBJ2-4 . TRBV4-3 15
TGTGCCAGCAAACCCCAGGGGGCGCCCCTCTGGACTAATGAAAAACTGTTTTTT CASKPQGAPLWTNEKLFF TRBJ1-4 TRBD1 TRBV27 18
TGTGCCACCAGCAGAACTGCCCCCTTCGATGAGCAGTTCTTC CATSRTAPFDEQFF TRBJ2-1 . TRBV15 14
TGTGCCAGTAGTATGGGGTTCAACCAAGAGACCCAGTACTTC CASSMGFNQETQYF TRBJ2-5 . TRBV19 14
TGTGCCAGTGGAAGGAACACTGAAGCTTTCTTT CASGRNTEAFF TRBJ1-1 . TRBV12-3/TRBV12-4 11
TGTGCCATCAGTGTTTCTGGGGAGCTGTTTTTT CAISVSGELFF TRBJ2-2 . TRBV10-3 11